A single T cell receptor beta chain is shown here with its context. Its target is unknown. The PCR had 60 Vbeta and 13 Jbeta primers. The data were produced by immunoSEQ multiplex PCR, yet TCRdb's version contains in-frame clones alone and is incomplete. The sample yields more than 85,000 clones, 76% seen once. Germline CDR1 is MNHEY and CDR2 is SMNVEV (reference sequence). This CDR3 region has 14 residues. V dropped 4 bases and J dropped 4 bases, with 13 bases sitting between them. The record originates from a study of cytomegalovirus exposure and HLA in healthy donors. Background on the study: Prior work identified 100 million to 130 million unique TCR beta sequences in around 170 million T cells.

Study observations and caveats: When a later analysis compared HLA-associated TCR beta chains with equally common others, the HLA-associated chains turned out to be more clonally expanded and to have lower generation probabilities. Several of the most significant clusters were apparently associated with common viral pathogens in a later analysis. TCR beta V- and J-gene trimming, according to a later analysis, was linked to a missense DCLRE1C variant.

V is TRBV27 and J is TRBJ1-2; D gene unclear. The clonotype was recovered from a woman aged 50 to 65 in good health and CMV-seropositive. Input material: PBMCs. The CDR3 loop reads CASSSSGRSYGYTF. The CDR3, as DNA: TGTGCCAGCAGTTCGAGCGGGCGCTCCTATGGCTACACCTTC.